This is a list of T cell receptor beta chains from one sample in a study of CD4 T cells in relation to SARS-CoV-2 and coronaviruses. The table came from immunoSEQ multiplex PCR; TCRdb's copy has only in-frame clones and leaves some out. Seen here are around 54,000 clones, 90% to 95% observed once, and the top ten hold around 0.43%. The sample comprised naive CD4+ T cells from PBMCs. These receptors all come from an adult with COVID-19. Both conserved end residues are trimmed from each CDR3. Fields, in order: V gene, J gene, clone size, CDR3 protein. Expanded clones get a size class; other rows say once, few or many, or leave the size out.

TRBV25-1,TRBJ2-2,few,ASSESVTNTGELF
TRBV24-1,TRBJ2-1,-,ATSEPGTSGRAYNEQF
TRBV29-1,TRBJ2-7,once,SVVPNREIEQY
TRBV3-1/TRBV3-2,TRBJ1-3,-,ASSQPGTGGNTIY
TRBV9,TRBJ2-3,-,ASSADSGSRLGTQY
TRBV19,TRBJ2-7,once,ASRNSGVSYEQY
TRBV7-9,TRBJ2-5,-,ASSFRVTSKETQY
TRBV4-2,TRBJ2-1,-,ASSQGLAGGGSYNEQF
TRBV5-1,TRBJ1-2,-,ASSLTPGQRNNYGYT
TRBV6-2/TRBV6-3,TRBJ2-7,-,ASSYEIGAYEQY
TRBV7-9,TRBJ1-2,-,ASSSLDRGHGYT
TRBV10-3,TRBJ2-1,-,AISVVSYNEQF
TRBV5-6,TRBJ2-5,-,ASSFSSAGVLFGAETQY
TRBV2,TRBJ2-1,-,ASRLLERGEQF
TRBV4-1,TRBJ2-1,-,ASSQVRDLNEQF
TRBV30,TRBJ1-6,-,AWSGLGLSYNSPLH
TRBV20-1,TRBJ2-3,-,SASEVLGAGSTDTQY
TRBV4-1,TRBJ2-1,-,ASSRAGFENEQF
TRBV7-2,TRBJ2-1,-,ASSPWTSGTYNEQF
TRBV7-2,TRBJ1-3,-,ASSLGVKDTIY
TRBV10-3,TRBJ2-7,-,AISESMDRHEQY
TRBV9,TRBJ2-5,-,ASSVGVGNQETQY
TRBV9,TRBJ2-2,-,ASSVWRARSNTGELF
TRBV18,TRBJ2-7,-,ASSPKKGQSYEQY
TRBV4-3,TRBJ2-3,-,ASSQDIGVDGPSTDTQY
TRBV9,TRBJ2-7,-,ASSATPLPSYEQY
TRBV7-2,TRBJ2-7,once,ATGNMAIQEQY
TRBV28,TRBJ1-6,-,ASSRSRSGNSPLH
TRBV15,TRBJ2-7,once,ATSRDLQGQQY
TRBV2,TRBJ1-1,-,ASSGQGISAF
TRBV4-1,TRBJ2-3,-,ASSQDGQATDTQY
TRBV20-1,TRBJ2-1,-,SARDLNEQF
TRBV28,TRBJ1-4,-,ASRPGTGNEKLF
TRBV6-1,TRBJ2-1,-,ASSERELVYNEQF
TRBV6-5,TRBJ1-6,-,ASSTIREAPLH
TRBV7-9,TRBJ2-3,-,ASSSRDRETDTQY
TRBV10-2,TRBJ1-6,-,ASSESIWGSYNSPLH
TRBV5-1,TRBJ2-6,-,ASSYLRPSSGANVLT
TRBV2,TRBJ2-5,-,ASSGNSVGETQY
TRBV7-9,TRBJ2-3,few,ASSYPSGGGTDTQY
TRBV2,TRBJ2-7,few,ATNRPLEDEQY
TRBV30,TRBJ2-7,-,ACSNKPGQGPHEQY
TRBV5-1,TRBJ2-1,once,ASSSNPGQGINEQF
TRBV10-3,TRBJ1-6,once,AISEVDNSPLH
TRBV7-3,TRBJ2-1,-,ASSPGTTLYNEQF
TRBV7-9,TRBJ2-2,-,ASSPDTGELF
TRBV19,TRBJ1-5,once,ASSNTGAYNQPQH
TRBV3-1/TRBV3-2,TRBJ1-2,-,ASSPRTGVGYGYT
TRBV5-6,TRBJ2-5,-,ASSGGWGSPQETQY
TRBV3-1/TRBV3-2,TRBJ2-2,-,ASSPTGGTGELF
TRBV5-4,TRBJ2-3,-,ASSLRLAGAEDTQY
TRBV6-6,TRBJ1-2,-,ASSSRTGAVHGYT
TRBV21-1,TRBJ1-6,-,ATQPKQVWNSPLH
TRBV4-3,TRBJ2-7,-,ASSQDTGAYEQY